This TCR beta chain was found in a study of cytomegalovirus exposure and HLA in healthy donors. Researchers ran the PCR with 60 Vbeta and 13 Jbeta primers. Clones were read by immunoSEQ multiplex PCR, and TCRdb kept only the in-frame ones, dropping some. The repertoire includes about 190,000 clones, roughly 80% of them detected once, and 1.5% to 2% sits in the top ten. Details on this clone: The antigen is undetermined.

Study results and caveats: The study had only CMV serostatus as immune exposure information. Earlier results showed most TCR beta V segments being productive about 90% or about 30% of the time.

Sequencing was done on a sample of PBMCs. This receptor was identified in a woman younger than 35 in good health and CMV-seronegative.

CDR3 sequence reads: CASSSLTSGRALVNEQFF. The CDR3 nucleotides read TGTGCCAGCAGTTCCCTGACTAGCGGGAGGGCCCTCGTCAATGAGCAGTTCTTC. V and J are TRBV2 and TRBJ2-1, with TRBD2 matching over 14 bases. This CDR3 comprises 18 residues. With V trimmed by 5 bases and J by 6 bases, 12 bases remained unmatched. Germline loops: CDR1 SNHLY, CDR2 FYNNEI.